This TCR beta chain was profiled in a study of T cell responses to AZD1222 COVID-19 vaccine. Findings of the study overall: Among the donors, most were white British and more were female, and clonal diversity was possibly underestimated. Two doses of AZD1222 preceded a rise in Spike-specific TCR breadth and depth.

The repertoire was sequenced with immunoSEQ multiplex PCR; TCRdb's copy has only in-frame clones and lacks some. There are roughly 58,000 clones in the sample; about 88% occur only once, and 6% to 7.5% lies in the top ten. CDR1 SQVTM and CDR2 ANQGSEA come from the germline V gene. The CDR3 has 16 amino acids. V lost 3 bases and J lost 2; bases outside the gene matches: 8. A word on this clone: The antigen is not known.

This chain connects TRBV29-1 to TRBJ2-7; 12 nucleotides line up with TRBD2. The receptor comes from an adult who received the AZD1222 COVID-19 vaccine. This material consisted of peripheral blood, taken 28 days after the second AZD1222 dose. The CDR3: CSVEGTSGQSAYEQYF. In nucleotides, the CDR3 is TGCAGCGTTGAGGGGACTAGCGGGCAGTCAGCCTACGAGCAGTACTTC.